The 22 T cell receptor beta chains below come from one sample, sequenced in a study of blood T cell repertoires in COVID-19. Assay: immunoSEQ multiplex PCR; the TCRdb copy retains only in-frame clones and omits some. Counted here are a few hundred thousand clones, around 89% occurring once; the ten biggest clones make up over 2%. Sequencing was carried out using PBMCs or T cells enriched from blood (not recorded which). All receptors derive from a woman aged 18-29 years who had recovered from COVID-19.

The gene calls are TRBV11-1 and TRBJ2-3; maybe TRBD2 (5 bases). Per germline, CDR1 SGHAT and CDR2 FQDESV (reference sequence). V gave up 1 base and J gave up 1 base, with 6 bases separating them. The CDR3 sequence is 14 residues long. The CDR3 is CASSLVRGTDTQYF. The CDR3, as DNA: TGTGCCAGCAGCTTAGTGCGGGGCACAGATACGCAGTATTTT.

The chain uses TRBV6-5 and TRBJ2-7; 10 bases align to TRBD1. The CDR3 is 14 residues long. The V and J ends lost 4 bases and 2 bases, in that order; junction bases with no gene match: 2. CDR1 and CDR2 from the germline V gene are MNHEY and SVGAGI. DNA of the CDR3: TGTGCCAGCAGTTCAGGACAGGGGGCCTACGAGCAGTACTTC. Its translation: CASSSGQGAYEQYF.

The chain employs TRBV5-8 and TRBJ1-3; D gene ambiguous. Per germline, CDR1 SGHTS and CDR2 YDEGEE. The CDR3 extends over 14 amino acids. V shed 2 bases and J shed 4 bases, with 10 bases lying between them. CDR3 DNA: TGTGCCAGCAGCTTTGAGCCGCTCGGAAACACCATATATTTT. The encoded protein is CASSFEPLGNTIYF.

This clone turned up a few times. The chain links TRBV7-9 to TRBJ2-7; weak D call: TRBD1 (6 bases). Trimming took off 1 base at V and 4 bases at J, with 11 bases between the two ends. Per germline, CDR1 SEHNR and CDR2 FQNEAQ (reference sequence). The CDR3 contains 14 residues. The CDR3 region has the DNA TGTGCCAGCAGCTTAGGGACAGAGACGTACGAGCAGTACTTC. This gives the protein CASSLGTETYEQYF.

The chain recombines TRBV10-3 with TRBJ2-6; no clear D. In germline, CDR1 is ENHRY, CDR2 SYGVKD. This CDR3 comprises 15 residues. The V end lost 4 bases, the J end lost 2 bases, and 9 bases lay between the germline ends. CDR3 in amino acids: CAISGGAAGANVLTF. CDR3 bases: TGTGCCATCAGTGGAGGTGCCGCTGGGGCCAACGTCCTGACTTTC.

V usage is TRBV10-1 and J usage is TRBJ2-7; 12 bases fit TRBD2. V was clipped by 6 bases and J by 7 bases; unmatched bases: 10. Per germline, CDR1 WNHNN and CDR2 SYGVQD (reference sequence). This CDR3 comprises 15 residues. CDR3 sequence (DNA): TGCGCCAGCAGCCTTACTAGCGGGGGGCCGGGAGAGCAGTACTTC. It encodes CASSLTSGGPGEQYF.

This clone was recorded a few times. The chain has TRBV27 and TRBJ1-5; a weak D match, TRBD1 (5 bases). Germline lookup yields CDR1 MNHEY and CDR2 SMNVEV (reference sequence). The CDR3 extends over 15 amino acids. Trimming removed 3 bases from V and 2 bases from J, with 11 bases in between. CDR3 protein: CASSLGPMGNQPQHF. DNA of the CDR3: TGTGCCAGCAGTTTGGGGCCGATGGGCAATCAGCCCCAGCATTTT.

The J gene is TRBJ1-2, the V gene TRBV3-1 (or the pseudogene TRBV3-2); no clear D gene. The ends were cut back, 1 base at V and 7 bases at J, with 7 bases in the middle. CDR1 and CDR2 from the germline V gene are LGHDT and YNNKEL (reference sequence). The CDR3 runs 12 residues. This CDR3 reads CASSQAGSGYTF. As DNA, the CDR3 is TGTGCCAGCAGCCAAGCCGGGTCTGGCTACACCTTC.

This chain connects TRBV3-1 (or the pseudogene TRBV3-2) to TRBJ2-5; TRBD2 agrees at 13 bases. Germline CDR1 is LGHDT and CDR2 is YNNKEL (reference sequence). V lost 3 bases, J lost 2 bases, and 6 bases stayed unmatched. This CDR3 has 17 amino acids. The CDR3 bases are TGTGCCAGCAGCCATGAAACTAGCGGGGGGGATCAAGAGACCCAGTACTTC. It translates to CASSHETSGGDQETQYF.

The V gene is TRBV19, the J gene TRBJ1-5, with D tentatively TRBD1 (5 bases). The CDR3 extends over 13 amino acids. Trimming stripped 5 bases from V and 5 bases from J, with 10 bases between. Per germline, CDR1 LNHDA and CDR2 SQIVND (reference sequence). CDR3 amino acids: CASSVQGYQPQHF. The DNA of the CDR3 is TGTGCCAGTAGTGTCCAGGGATATCAGCCCCAGCATTTT.

This clone showed up just once. Here the CDR3 reads CASSSTRESGNTIYF. The CDR3 DNA is TGTGCCAGCAGTTCGACCAGGGAATCTGGAAACACCATATATTTT. V and J are TRBV28 and TRBJ1-3; maybe TRBD1 (5 bases). Trimming shortened V by 4 bases and J by 1 base, and 11 bases separated the two germline ends. This CDR3 spans 15 amino acids. Germline CDR1 and CDR2: MDHEN and SYDVKM. Full variable domain (missing parts from reference TRBV28 and TRBJ1-3): DVKVTQSSRYLVKRTGEKVFLECVQDMDHENMFWYRQDPGLGLRLIYFSYDVKMKEKGDIPEGYSVSREKKERFSLILESASTNQTSMYLCASSSTRESGNTIYFGEGSWLTVV.

This clone was seen more than once but under ten times. The chain uses TRBV5-4 and TRBJ2-7; 10 bases are a match to TRBD2. The germline V gene has CDR1 SGHNT and CDR2 YYREEE (reference sequence). Unmatched junction bases numbered 4, after V lost 0 bases and J lost 4 bases. This CDR3 spans 15 amino acids. For the CDR3, the DNA is TGTGCCAGCAGCTTGGGGTTAGCGGGGGGTTACGAGCAGTACTTC. Its protein product is CASSLGLAGGYEQYF.

The rearrangement joins TRBV27 to TRBJ1-1; a weak D match, TRBD1 (5 bases). V gave up 8 bases and J gave up 1 base, with 14 bases separating them. This CDR3 contains 14 residues. Looked up from germline, CDR1 is MNHEY and CDR2 is SMNVEV (reference sequence). CDR3: CASGAGHPNTEAFF. As DNA, the CDR3 is TGTGCCAGCGGGGCCGGACACCCGAACACTGAAGCTTTCTTT.

The rearrangement joins TRBV2 to TRBJ1-5; D uncertain. Trimming shortened V by 6 bases and J by 7 bases, and 10 bases separated the two germline ends. The germline CDR1 and CDR2 sequences are SNHLY and FYNNEI. This CDR3 has 12 amino acids. CDR3 loop: CASRADWQPQHF. The CDR3 coding sequence is TGTGCCAGCAGGGCCGATTGGCAGCCCCAGCATTTT.

V usage is TRBV12-3 or TRBV12-4 and J usage is TRBJ1-6; D gene uncertain. The CDR3 loop spans 13 amino acids. V was cut by 1 base and J by 7 bases, with 5 bases left in between. DNA of the CDR3: TGTGCCAGCAGTTTAGTGGCAAATTCACCCCTCCACTTT. Translating gives CASSLVANSPLHF.

DNA of the CDR3: TGTGCCAGCAGCCTAAAATGGGGGGGCCGGAGCTCCTATAATTCACCCCTCCACTTT. The encoded protein is CASSLKWGGRSSYNSPLHF. The chain links TRBV5-4 to TRBJ1-6; possible D gene TRBD1, 6 bases. Between the trimmed V and J ends, which lost 4 bases and 0 bases, there was a span of 20 bases. This CDR3 has 19 residues. Per the germline V gene, CDR1 is SGHNT and CDR2 is YYREEE (reference sequence).

CDR3 nucleotide sequence: TGCGCCAGCAGCTTGGATGGATCCTCGGTAGCAGGCTACACCTTC. This gives the protein CASSLDGSSVAGYTF. The genes are TRBV5-1 and TRBJ1-2; the D is unclear. CDR1 and CDR2 from the germline V gene are SGHRS and YFSETQ. V lost 0 bases and J lost 8, with 17 bases in between. The CDR3 runs 15 residues.

The rearrangement joins TRBV7-9 to TRBJ2-5; a possible D gene is TRBD2 (5 bases). Trimming pared 5 bases from V and 5 bases from J, leaving 15 bases between. This CDR3 is built from 14 residues. Germline-derived CDR1 and CDR2 are SEHNR and FQNEAQ (reference sequence). The CDR3 region is CASSPRTTIETQYF. In DNA, the CDR3 is TGTGCCAGCAGCCCCCGGACGACTATCGAGACCCAGTACTTC.

The J gene is TRBJ1-4, the V gene TRBV19; D is unclear. The V end lost 6 bases, the J end lost 3 bases, and 8 bases lay between the germline ends. Germline CDR1 reads LNHDA; CDR2 reads SQIVND (reference sequence). The CDR3 covers 13 residues. Here the CDR3 DNA reads TGTGCCAGTAGCTGGAGCCCTAATGAAAAACTGTTTTTT. This gives the protein CASSWSPNEKLFF.

This rearrangement joins TRBV9 to TRBJ2-7; D perhaps matches TRBD2 (5 bases). The CDR3 totals 14 residues. Trimming took off 3 bases at V and 0 bases at J, with 10 bases between the two ends. Germline V gene data show CDR1 as SGDLS and CDR2 as YYNGEE. In DNA form, the CDR3 reads TGTGCCAGCAGCGCGAGCGGTAACTCCTACGAGCAGTACTTC. It specifies CASSASGNSYEQYF.

V usage is TRBV5-1 and J usage is TRBJ1-1; D may be TRBD1 (6 bases). Germline CDR1 and CDR2: SGHRS and YFSETQ. Trimming removed 2 bases at V and 7 bases at J, with 9 bases between. The CDR3 runs to 12 residues. CDR3 nucleotide sequence: TGCGCCAGCAGCTTAACAGGGAATGAAGCTTTCTTT. Its protein product is CASSLTGNEAFF.

V and J are TRBV21-1 and TRBJ1-1; TRBD1, the table's D call, lacks a check against the DNA. TRBV21-1 is deemed a pseudogene. The CDR3 is 14 amino acids. The CDR3 loop reads CARHDRTEHSEAFF. In nucleotides, the CDR3 is TGTGCCAGGCATGACAGGACCGAACACTCTGAAGCTTTCTTT.